The sequence of this T cell receptor (beta chain) was determined in a study of blood T cell repertoires in COVID-19. For the study at large: Nucleic acid was either cDNA or gDNA, and it came from T cells, B-cell-depleted T cells, or PBMCs.

A single count supports this clone. Followed over time, Seattle patients had been enrolled while infection was active. Germline lookup yields CDR1 SGHTA and CDR2 FQGNSA. The ends were cut back, 0 bases at V and 3 bases at J, with 12 bases in the middle. The CDR3 spans 15 residues. Method: immunoSEQ multiplex PCR; TCRdb's copy keeps in-frame clones and lacks some. The data show around 340,000 clones, with around nine tenths seen just once and around 7.5% held by the top ten. This chain uses TRBV7-2 with TRBJ2-7; the D gene is possibly TRBD1 (6 bases). Sequenced sample: peripheral blood. This TCR was sampled from a woman in her sixties with COVID-19, enrolled during active disease. The CDR3, as DNA: TGTGCCAGCAGCTTAGCCCCGGGACAACGCTACGAGCAGTACTTC. Its protein is CASSLAPGQRYEQYF.